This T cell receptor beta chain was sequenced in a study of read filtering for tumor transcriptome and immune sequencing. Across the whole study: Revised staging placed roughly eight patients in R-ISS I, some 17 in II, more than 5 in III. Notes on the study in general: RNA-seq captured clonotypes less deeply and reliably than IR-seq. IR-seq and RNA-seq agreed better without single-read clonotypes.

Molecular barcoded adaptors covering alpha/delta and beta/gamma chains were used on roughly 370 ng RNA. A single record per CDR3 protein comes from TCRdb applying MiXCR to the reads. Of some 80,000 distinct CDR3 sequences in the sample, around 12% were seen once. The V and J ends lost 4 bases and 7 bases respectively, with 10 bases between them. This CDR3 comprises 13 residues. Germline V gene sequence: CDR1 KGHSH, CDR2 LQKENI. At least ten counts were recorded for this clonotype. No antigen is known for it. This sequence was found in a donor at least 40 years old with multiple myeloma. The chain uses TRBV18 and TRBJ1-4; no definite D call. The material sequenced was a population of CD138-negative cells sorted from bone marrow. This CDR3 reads CASSLTVGEKLFF. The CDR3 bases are TGTGCCAGCTCACTAACAGTGGGTGAAAAACTGTTTTTT. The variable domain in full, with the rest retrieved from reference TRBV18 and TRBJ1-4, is NAGVMQNPRHLVRRRGQEARLRCSPMKGHSHVYWYRQLPEEGLKFMVYLQKENIIDESGMPKERFSAEFPKEGPSILRIQQVVRGDSAAYFCASSLTVGEKLFFGSGTQLSVL.